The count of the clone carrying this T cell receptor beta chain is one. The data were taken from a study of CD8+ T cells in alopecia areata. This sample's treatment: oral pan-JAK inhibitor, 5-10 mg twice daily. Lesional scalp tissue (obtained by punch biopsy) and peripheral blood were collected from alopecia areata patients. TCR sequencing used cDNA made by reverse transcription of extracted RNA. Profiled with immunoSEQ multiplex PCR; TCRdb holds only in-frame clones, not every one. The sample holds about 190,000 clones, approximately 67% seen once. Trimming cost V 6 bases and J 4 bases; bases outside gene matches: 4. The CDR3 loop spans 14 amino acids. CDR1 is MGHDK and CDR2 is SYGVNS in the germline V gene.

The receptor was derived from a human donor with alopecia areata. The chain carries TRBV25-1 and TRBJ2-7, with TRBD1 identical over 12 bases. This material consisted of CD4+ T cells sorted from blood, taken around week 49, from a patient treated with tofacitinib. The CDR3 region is CASRGQGATYEQYF. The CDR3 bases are TGTGCCAGCAGGGGACAGGGGGCTACGTACGAGCAGTACTTC.